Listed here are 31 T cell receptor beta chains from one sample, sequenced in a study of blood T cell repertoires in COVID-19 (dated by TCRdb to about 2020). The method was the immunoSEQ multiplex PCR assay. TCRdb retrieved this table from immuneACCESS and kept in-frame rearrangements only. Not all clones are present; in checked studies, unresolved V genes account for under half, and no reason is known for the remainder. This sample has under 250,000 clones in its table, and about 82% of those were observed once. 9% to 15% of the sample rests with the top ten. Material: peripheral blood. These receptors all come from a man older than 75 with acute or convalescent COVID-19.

CDR3: CASGAGGAYYGYTF. As DNA, the CDR3 is TGTGCCAGTGGCGCAGGGGGCGCCTACTATGGCTACACCTTC. V usage is TRBV19 and J usage is TRBJ1-2; 8 bases match TRBD1. The CDR3 is made up of 14 amino acids. Germline V gene lookup returns CDR1 LNHDA and CDR2 SQIVND (reference sequence). With 8 bases clipped from V and 3 bases from J, the junction kept 8 bases outside the gene matches.

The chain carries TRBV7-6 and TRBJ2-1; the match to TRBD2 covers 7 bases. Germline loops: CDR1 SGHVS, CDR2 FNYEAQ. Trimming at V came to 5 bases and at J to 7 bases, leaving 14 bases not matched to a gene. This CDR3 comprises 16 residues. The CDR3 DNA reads TGTGCCAGCAGCCCCCTCCCGGGCGGGAGAGCTAATGAGCAGTTCTTC. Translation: CASSPLPGGRANEQFF.

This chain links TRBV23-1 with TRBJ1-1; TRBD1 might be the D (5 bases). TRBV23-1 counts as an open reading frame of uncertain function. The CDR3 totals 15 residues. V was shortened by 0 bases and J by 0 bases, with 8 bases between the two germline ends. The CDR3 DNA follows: TGCGCCAGCAGTCAATCTCAGGGTATGAACACTGAAGCTTTCTTT. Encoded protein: CASSQSQGMNTEAFF.

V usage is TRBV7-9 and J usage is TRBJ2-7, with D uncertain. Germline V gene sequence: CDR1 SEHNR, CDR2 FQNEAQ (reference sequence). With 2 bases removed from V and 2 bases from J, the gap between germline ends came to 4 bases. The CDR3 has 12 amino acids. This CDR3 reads CASSLRAYEQYF. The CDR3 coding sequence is TGTGCCAGCAGCTTAAGAGCCTACGAGCAGTACTTC.

CDR3 DNA sequence: TGTGCCAGCAGCCCCCGACAGGTAGGGGCTGAAGCTTTCTTT. This sequence encodes CASSPRQVGAEAFF. This chain uses TRBV5-4 with TRBJ1-1; the D gene is possibly TRBD1 (6 bases). The V end was cut by 4 bases, the J end by 6 bases, with 16 bases between. CDR1 is SGHNT, CDR2 YYREEE, per germline (reference sequence). The CDR3 length is 14 residues.

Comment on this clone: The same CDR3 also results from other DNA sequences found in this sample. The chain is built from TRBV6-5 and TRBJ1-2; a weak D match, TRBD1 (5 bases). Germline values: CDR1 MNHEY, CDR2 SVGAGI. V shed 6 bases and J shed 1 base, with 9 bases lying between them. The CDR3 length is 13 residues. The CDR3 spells CASRPGGNYGYTF. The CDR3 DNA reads TGTGCCAGCAGGCCGGGGGGTAACTATGGCTACACCTTC.

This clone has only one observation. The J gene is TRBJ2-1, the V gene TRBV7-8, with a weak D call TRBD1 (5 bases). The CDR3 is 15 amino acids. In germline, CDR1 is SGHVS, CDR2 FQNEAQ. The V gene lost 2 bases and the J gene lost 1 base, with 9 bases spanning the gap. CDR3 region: CASSLSGQSYNEQFF. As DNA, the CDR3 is TGTGCCAGCAGCTTATCAGGGCAATCCTACAATGAGCAGTTCTTC.

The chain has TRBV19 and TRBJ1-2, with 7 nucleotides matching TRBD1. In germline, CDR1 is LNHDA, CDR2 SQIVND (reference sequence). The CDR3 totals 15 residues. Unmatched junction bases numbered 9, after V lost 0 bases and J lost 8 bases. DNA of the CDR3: TGTGCCAGTAGTATAGACGGCGACAGGGCAGGCGGCTACACCTTC. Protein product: CASSIDGDRAGGYTF.

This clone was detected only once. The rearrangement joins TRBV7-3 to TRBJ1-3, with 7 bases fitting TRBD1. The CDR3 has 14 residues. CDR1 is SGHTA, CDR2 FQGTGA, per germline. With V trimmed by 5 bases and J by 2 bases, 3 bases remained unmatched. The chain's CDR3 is CASSPGTAGNTIYF. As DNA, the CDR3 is TGTGCCAGCAGCCCCGGGACAGCTGGAAACACCATATATTTT.

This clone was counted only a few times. The CDR3 DNA is TGTGCCAGCAGTTACGGTCAGCGAAAGACCCAGTACTTC. This encodes CASSYGQRKTQYF. The gene calls are TRBV6-5 and TRBJ2-5; no clear D. The CDR3 loop spans 13 amino acids. V was shortened by 2 bases and J by 6 bases, with 10 bases between the two germline ends. Germline V gene sequence: CDR1 MNHEY, CDR2 SVGAGI.

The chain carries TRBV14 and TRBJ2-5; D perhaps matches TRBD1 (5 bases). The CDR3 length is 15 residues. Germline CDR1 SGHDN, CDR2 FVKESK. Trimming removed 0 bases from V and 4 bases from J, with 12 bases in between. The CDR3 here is CASSQDWGRGETQYF. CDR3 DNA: TGTGCCAGCAGCCAAGATTGGGGTAGGGGAGAGACCCAGTACTTC. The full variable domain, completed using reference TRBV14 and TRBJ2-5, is EAGVTQFPSHSVIEKGQTVTLRCDPISGHDNLYWYRRVMGKEIKFLLHFVKESKQDESGMPNNRFLAERTGGTYSTLKVQPAELEDSGVYFCASSQDWGRGETQYFGPGTRLLVL.

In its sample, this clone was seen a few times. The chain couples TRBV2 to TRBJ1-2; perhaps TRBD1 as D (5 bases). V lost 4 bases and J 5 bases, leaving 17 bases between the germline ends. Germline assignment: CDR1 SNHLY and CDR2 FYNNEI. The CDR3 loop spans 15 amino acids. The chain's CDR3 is CASSVGAGLVYGYTF. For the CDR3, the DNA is TGTGCCAGCAGTGTAGGGGCAGGGTTGGTATATGGCTACACCTTC.

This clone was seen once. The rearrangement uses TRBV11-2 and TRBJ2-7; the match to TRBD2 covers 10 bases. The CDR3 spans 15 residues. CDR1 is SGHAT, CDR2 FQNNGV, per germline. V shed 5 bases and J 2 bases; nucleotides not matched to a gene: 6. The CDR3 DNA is TGTGCCAGCAGCCCCCGGACTAGCGGTCCCTACGAGCAGTACTTC. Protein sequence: CASSPRTSGPYEQYF. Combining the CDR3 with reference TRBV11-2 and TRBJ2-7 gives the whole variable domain EAGVAQSPRYKIIEKRQSVAFWCNPISGHATLYWYQQILGQGPKLLIQFQNNGVVDDSQLPKDRFSAERLKGVDSTLKIQPAKLEDSAVYLCASSPRTSGPYEQYFGPGTRLTVT.

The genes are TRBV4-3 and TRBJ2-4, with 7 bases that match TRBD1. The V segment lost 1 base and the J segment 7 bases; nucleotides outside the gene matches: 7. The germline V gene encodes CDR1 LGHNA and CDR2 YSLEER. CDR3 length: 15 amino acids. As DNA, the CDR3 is TGCGCCAGCAGCCAAGTCGGGGACAGTAGGAACATTCAGTACTTC. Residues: CASSQVGDSRNIQYF.

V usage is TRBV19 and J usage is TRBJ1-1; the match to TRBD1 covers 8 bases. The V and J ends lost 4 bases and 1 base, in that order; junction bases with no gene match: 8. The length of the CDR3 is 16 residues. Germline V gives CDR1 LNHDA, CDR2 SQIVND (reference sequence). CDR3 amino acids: CASSSQGAQRNTEAFF. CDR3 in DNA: TGTGCCAGTAGTAGCCAGGGGGCTCAGCGGAACACTGAAGCTTTCTTT.

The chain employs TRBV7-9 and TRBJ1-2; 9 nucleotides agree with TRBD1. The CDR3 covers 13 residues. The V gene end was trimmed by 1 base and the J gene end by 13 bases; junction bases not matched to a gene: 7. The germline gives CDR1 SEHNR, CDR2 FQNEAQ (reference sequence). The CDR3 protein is CASSLGRDRVSTF. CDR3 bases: TGTGCCAGCAGCTTAGGGAGGGACAGGGTGAGCACCTTC.

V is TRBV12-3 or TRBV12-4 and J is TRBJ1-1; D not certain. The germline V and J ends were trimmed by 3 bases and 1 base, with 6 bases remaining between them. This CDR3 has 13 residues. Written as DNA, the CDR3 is TGTGCCAGCAGTTTTGGGAGGAACACTGAAGCTTTCTTT. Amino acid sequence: CASSFGRNTEAFF.

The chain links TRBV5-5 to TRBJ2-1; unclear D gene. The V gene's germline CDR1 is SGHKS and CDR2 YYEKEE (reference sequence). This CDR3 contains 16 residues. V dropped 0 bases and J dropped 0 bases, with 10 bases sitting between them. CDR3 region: CASSLESRSSYNEQFF. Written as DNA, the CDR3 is TGTGCCAGCAGCTTGGAGTCGCGTTCCTCCTACAATGAGCAGTTCTTC.

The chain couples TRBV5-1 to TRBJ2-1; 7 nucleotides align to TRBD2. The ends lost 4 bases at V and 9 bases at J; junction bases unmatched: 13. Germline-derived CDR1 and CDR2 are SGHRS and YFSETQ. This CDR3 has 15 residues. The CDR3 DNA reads TGCGCCAGCAGCCACGGACTAGGCGCACAAGGTGAGCAGTTCTTC. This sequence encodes CASSHGLGAQGEQFF.

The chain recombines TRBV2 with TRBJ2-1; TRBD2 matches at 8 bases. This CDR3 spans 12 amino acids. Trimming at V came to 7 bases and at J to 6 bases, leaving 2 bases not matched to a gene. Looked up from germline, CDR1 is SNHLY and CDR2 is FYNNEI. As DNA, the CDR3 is TGTGCCAGCAAGCTAGCGGGCAATGAGCAGTTCTTC. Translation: CASKLAGNEQFF.

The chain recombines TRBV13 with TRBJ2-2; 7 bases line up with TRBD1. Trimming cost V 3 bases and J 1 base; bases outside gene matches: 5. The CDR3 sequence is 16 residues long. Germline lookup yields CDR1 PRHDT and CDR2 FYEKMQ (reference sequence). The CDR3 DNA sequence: TGTGCCAGCAGCTTGGGGAGACAGGGGAACACCGGGGAGCTGTTTTTT. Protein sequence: CASSLGRQGNTGELFF.

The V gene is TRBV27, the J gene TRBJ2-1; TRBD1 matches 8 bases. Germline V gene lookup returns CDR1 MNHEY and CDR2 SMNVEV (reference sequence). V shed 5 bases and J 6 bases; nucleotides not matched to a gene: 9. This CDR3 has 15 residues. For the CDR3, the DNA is TGTGCCAGCAGTCGACAGGGGTCACGGGCCAATGAGCAGTTCTTC. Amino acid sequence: CASSRQGSRANEQFF.

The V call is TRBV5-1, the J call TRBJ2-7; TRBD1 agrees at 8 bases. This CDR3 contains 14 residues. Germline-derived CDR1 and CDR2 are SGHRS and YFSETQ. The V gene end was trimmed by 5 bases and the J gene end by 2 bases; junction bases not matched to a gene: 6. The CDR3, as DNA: TGCGCCAGCAGGGCCGGACAGGGTACCTACGAGCAGTACTTC. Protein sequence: CASRAGQGTYEQYF.

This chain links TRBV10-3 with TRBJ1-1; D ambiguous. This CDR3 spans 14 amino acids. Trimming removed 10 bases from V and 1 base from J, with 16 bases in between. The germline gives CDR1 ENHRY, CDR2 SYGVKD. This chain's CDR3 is CATLRAGKNTEAFF. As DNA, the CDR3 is TGTGCCACCCTACGTGCCGGTAAGAACACTGAAGCTTTCTTT.

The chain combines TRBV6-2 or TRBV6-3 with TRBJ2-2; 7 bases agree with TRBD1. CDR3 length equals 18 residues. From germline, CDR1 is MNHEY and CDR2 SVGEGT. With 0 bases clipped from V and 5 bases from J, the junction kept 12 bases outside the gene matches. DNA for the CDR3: TGTGCCAGCAGTTACTCGAAGGGCTTGACAGGGAGAACCGGGGAGCTGTTTTTT. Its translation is CASSYSKGLTGRTGELFF.

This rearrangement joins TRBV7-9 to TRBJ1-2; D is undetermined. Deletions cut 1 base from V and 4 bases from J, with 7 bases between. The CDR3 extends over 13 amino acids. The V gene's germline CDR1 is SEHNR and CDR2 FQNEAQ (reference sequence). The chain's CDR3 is CASSLDIVYGYTF. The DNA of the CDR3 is TGTGCCAGCAGCTTAGACATTGTCTATGGCTACACCTTC.

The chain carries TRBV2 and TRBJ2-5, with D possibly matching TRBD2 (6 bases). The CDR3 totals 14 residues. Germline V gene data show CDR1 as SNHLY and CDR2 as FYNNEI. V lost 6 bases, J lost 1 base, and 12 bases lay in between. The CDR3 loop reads CASSLLATQETQYF. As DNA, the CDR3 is TGTGCCAGCAGCTTACTAGCTACCCAAGAGACCCAGTACTTC. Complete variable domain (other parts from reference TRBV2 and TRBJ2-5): EPEVTQTPSHQVTQMGQEVILRCVPISNHLYFYWYRQILGQKVEFLVSFYNNEISEKSEIFDDQFSVERPDGSNFTLKIRSTKLEDSAMYFCASSLLATQETQYFGPGTRLLVL.

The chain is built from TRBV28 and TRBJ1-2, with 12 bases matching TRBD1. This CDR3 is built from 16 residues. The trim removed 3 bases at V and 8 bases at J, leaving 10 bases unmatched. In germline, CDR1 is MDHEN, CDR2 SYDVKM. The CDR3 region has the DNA TGTGCCAGCAGTTTTCCCGGGACAGGGGGCAGAGAAGGCTACACCTTC. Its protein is CASSFPGTGGREGYTF.

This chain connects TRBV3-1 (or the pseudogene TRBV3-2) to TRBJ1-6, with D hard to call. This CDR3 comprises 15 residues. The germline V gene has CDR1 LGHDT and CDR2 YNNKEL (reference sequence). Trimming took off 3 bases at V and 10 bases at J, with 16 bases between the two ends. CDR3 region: CASSQANSGISPLHF. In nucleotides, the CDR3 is TGTGCCAGCAGCCAGGCTAATTCGGGAATCTCACCCCTCCACTTT.

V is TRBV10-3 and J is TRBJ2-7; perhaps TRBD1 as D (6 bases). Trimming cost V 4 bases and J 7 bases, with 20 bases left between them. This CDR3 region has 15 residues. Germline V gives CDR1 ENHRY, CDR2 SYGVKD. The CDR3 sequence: CAISVPLGGLAEQYF. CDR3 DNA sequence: TGTGCCATCAGTGTTCCTCTTGGGGGCTTAGCTGAGCAGTACTTC.

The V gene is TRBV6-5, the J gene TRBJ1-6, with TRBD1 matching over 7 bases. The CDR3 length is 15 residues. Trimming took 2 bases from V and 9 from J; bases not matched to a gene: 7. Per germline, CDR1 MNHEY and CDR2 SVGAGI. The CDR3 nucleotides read TGTGCCAGCAGTTACCCGGGACAGCCAAGTTCACCCCTCCACTTT. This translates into CASSYPGQPSSPLHF.